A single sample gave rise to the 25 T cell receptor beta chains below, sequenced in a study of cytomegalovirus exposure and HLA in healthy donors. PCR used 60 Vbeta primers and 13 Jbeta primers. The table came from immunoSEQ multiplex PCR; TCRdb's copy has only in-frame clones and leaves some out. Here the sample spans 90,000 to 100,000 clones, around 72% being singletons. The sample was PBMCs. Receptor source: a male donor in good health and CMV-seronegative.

The CDR3 loop is CASSSKGAYGYTF. The DNA of the CDR3 is TGTGCCAGCAGCTCGAAGGGGGCTTATGGCTACACCTTC. The chain is built from TRBV7-2 and TRBJ1-2; the match to TRBD1 covers 7 bases. Per germline, CDR1 SGHTA and CDR2 FQGNSA. The V and J ends lost 4 bases and 5 bases, in that order; junction bases with no gene match: 4. CDR3 length: 13 amino acids.

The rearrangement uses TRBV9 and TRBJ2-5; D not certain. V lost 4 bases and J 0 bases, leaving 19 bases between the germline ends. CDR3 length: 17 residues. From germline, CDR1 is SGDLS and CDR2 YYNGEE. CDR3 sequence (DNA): TGTGCCAGCAGCCTATACAACAGAAAAGAGTACCAAGAGACCCAGTACTTC. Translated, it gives CASSLYNRKEYQETQYF. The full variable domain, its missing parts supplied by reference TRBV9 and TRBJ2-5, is DSGVTQTPKHLITATGQRVTLRCSPRSGDLSVYWYQQSLDQGLQFLIQYYNGEERAKGNILERFSAQQFPDLHSELNLSSLELGDSALYFCASSLYNRKEYQETQYFGPGTRLLVL.

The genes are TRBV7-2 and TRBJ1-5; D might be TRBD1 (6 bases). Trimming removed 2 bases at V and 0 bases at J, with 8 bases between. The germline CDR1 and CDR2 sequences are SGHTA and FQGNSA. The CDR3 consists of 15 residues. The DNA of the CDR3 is TGTGCCAGCAGCTTATGGGACAATAGCAATCAGCCCCAGCATTTT. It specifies CASSLWDNSNQPQHF.

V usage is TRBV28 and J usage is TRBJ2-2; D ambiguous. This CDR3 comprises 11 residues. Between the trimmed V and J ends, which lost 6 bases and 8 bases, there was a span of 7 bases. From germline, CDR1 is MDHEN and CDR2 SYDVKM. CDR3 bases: TGTGCCAGCAGGGGCAGGGGGGAGCTGTTTTTT. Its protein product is CASRGRGELFF. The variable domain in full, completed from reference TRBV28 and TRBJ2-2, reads DVKVTQSSRYLVKRTGEKVFLECVQDMDHENMFWYRQDPGLGLRLIYFSYDVKMKEKGDIPEGYSVSREKKERFSLILESASTNQTSMYLCASRGRGELFFGEGSRLTVL.

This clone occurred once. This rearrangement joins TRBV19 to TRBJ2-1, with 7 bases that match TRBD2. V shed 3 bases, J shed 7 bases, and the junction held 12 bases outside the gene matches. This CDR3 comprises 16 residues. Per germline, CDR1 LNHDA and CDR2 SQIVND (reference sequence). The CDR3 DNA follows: TGTGCCAGTAGTATTATGTCTAGCGGAGGCCCTAATGAGCAGTTCTTC. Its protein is CASSIMSSGGPNEQFF.

The CDR3 nucleotides are TGTGCCAGCGTTCCGGGACTAGGTTACAATGAGCAGTTCTTC. Translation: CASVPGLGYNEQFF. This chain connects TRBV2 to TRBJ2-1; 8 bases match TRBD2. The germline V gene has CDR1 SNHLY and CDR2 FYNNEI. V trimming: 8 bases; J trimming: 4 bases; junction bases outside the gene matches: 7. The CDR3 runs to 14 residues.

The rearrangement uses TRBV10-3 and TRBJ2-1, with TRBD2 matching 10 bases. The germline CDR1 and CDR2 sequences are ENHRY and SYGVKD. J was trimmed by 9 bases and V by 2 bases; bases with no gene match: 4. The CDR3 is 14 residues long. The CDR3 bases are TGTGCCATCAGTGAGGGTTCTAGCGGGAGTGAGCAGTTCTTC. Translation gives CAISEGSSGSEQFF.

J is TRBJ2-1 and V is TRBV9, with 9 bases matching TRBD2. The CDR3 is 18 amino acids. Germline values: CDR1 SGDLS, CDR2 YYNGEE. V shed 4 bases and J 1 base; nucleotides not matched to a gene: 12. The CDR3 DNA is TGTGCCAGCAGCCTACCGAACGAAGCGGGAGGTTCCTACAATGAGCAGTTCTTC. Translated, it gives CASSLPNEAGGSYNEQFF.

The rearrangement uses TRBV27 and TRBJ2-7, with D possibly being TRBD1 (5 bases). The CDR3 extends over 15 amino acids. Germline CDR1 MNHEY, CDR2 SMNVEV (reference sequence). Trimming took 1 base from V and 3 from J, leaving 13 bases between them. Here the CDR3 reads CASSLFTGPNYEQYF. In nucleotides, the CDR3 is TGTGCCAGCAGTTTATTTACAGGACCTAACTACGAGCAGTACTTC.

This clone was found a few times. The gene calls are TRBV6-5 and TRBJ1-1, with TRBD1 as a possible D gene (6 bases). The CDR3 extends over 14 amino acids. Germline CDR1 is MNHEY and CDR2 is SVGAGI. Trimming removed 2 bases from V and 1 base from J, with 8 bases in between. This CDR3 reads CASSYRQENTEAFF. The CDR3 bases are TGTGCCAGCAGTTACAGACAGGAGAACACTGAAGCTTTCTTT.

The CDR3 protein is CASSPIGGRDYYTQYF. The CDR3, as DNA: TGTGCCAGCAGCCCTATTGGGGGGCGGGACTACTATACGCAGTATTTT. The J gene is TRBJ2-3, the V gene TRBV11-2, with D perhaps matching TRBD2 (7 bases). Germline lookup yields CDR1 SGHAT and CDR2 FQNNGV. This CDR3 is 16 amino acids long. V lost 5 bases and J 7 bases, leaving 22 bases between the germline ends.

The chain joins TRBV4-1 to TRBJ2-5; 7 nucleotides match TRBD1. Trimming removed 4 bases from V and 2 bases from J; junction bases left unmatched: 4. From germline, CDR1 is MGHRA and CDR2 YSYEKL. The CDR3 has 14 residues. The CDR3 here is CASSLHRGQETQYF. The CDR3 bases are TGCGCCAGCAGCCTCCACAGGGGTCAAGAGACCCAGTACTTC.

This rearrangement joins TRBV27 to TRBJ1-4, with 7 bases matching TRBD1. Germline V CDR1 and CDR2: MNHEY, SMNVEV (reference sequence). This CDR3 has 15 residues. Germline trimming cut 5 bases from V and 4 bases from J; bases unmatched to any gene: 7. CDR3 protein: CASSSRTGHNEKLFF. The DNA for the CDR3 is TGTGCCAGCAGTAGCCGGACAGGCCATAATGAAAAACTGTTTTTT.

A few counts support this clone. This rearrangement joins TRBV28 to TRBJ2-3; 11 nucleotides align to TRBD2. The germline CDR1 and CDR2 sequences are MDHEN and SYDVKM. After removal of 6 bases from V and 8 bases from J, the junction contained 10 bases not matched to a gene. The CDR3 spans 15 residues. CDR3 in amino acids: CASSPPGLAARTQYF. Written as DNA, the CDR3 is TGTGCCAGCAGCCCGCCGGGACTAGCGGCTCGTACGCAGTATTTT.

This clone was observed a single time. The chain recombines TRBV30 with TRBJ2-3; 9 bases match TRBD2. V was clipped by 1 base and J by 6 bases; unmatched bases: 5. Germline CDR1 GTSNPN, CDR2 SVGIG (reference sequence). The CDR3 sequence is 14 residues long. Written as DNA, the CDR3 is TGTGCCTGGAGTGAGCTAGCGGGGTCGGATACGCAGTATTTT. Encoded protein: CAWSELAGSDTQYF. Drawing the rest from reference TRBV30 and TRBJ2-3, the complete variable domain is SQTIHQWPATLVQPVGSPLSLECTVEGTSNPNLYWYRQAAGRGLQLLFYSVGIGQISSEVPQNLSASRPQDRQFILSSKKLLLSDSGFYLCAWSELAGSDTQYFGPGTRLTVL.

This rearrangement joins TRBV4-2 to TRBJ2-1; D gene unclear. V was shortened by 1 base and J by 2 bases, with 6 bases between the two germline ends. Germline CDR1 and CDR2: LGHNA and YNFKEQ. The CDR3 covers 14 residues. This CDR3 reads CASSQALTYNEQFF. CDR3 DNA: TGTGCCAGCAGCCAAGCACTAACCTACAATGAGCAGTTCTTC.

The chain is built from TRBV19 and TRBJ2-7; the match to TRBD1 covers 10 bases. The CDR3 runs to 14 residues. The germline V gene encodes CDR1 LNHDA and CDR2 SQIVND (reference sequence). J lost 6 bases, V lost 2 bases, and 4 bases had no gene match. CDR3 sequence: CASSIRDRGTEQYF. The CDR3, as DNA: TGTGCCAGTAGTATAAGGGACAGGGGAACCGAGCAGTACTTC. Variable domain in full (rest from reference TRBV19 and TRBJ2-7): DGGITQSPKYLFRKEGQNVTLSCEQNLNHDAMYWYRQDPGQGLRLIYYSQIVNDFQKGDIAEGYSVSREKKESFPLTVTSAQKNPTAFYLCASSIRDRGTEQYFGPGTRLTVT.

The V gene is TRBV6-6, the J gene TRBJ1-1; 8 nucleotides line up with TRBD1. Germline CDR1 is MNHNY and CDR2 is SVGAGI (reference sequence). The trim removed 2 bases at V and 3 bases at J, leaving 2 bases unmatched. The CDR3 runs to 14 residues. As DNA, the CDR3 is TGTGCCAGCAGTTACACACAGGGGGACACTGAAGCTTTCTTT. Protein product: CASSYTQGDTEAFF.

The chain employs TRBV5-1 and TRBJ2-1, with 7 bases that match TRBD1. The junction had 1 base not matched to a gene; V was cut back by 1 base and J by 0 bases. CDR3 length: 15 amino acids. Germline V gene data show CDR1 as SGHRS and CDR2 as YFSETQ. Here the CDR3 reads CASSLTGDSYNEQFF. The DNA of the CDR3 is TGCGCCAGCAGCTTGACAGGGGACTCCTACAATGAGCAGTTCTTC. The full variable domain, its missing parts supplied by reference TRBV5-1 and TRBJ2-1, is KAGVTQTPRYLIKTRGQQVTLSCSPISGHRSVSWYQQTPGQGLQFLFEYFSETQRNKGNFPGRFSGRQFSNSRSEMNVSTLELGDSALYLCASSLTGDSYNEQFFGPGTRLTVL.

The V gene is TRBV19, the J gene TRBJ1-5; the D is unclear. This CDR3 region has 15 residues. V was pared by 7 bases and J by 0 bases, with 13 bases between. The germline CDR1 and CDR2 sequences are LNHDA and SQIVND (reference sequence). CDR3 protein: CASNQAGLSNQPQHF. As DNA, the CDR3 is TGTGCCAGTAATCAGGCTGGGCTTAGCAATCAGCCCCAGCATTTT.

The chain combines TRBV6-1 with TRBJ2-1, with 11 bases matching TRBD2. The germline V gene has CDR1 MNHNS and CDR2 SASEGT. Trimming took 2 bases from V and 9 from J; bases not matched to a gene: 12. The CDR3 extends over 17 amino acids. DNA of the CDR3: TGTGCCAGCAGTGAATATTTAGCGGGAGGGCCGGATGGTGAGCAGTTCTTC. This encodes CASSEYLAGGPDGEQFF.

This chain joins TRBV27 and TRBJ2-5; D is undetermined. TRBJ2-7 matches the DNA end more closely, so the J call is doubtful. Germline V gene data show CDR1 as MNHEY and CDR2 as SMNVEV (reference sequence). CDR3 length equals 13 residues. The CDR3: CASSLEAAYEQYF. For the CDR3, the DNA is TGTGCCAGCAGTTTAGAAGCCGCCTACGAGCAGTACTTC.

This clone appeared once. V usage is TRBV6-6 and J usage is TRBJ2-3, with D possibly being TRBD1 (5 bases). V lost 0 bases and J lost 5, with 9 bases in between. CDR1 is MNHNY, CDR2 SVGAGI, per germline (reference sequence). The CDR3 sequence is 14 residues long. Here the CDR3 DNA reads TGTGCCAGCAGTTACTCGGCAGGGCTAGATACGCAGTATTTT. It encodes CASSYSAGLDTQYF.

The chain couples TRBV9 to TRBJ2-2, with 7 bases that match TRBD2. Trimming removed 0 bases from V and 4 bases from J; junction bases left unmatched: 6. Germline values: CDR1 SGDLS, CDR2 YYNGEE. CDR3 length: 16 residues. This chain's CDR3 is CASSVALSGPTGELFF. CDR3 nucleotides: TGTGCCAGCAGCGTAGCGCTTAGCGGGCCCACCGGGGAGCTGTTTTTT.

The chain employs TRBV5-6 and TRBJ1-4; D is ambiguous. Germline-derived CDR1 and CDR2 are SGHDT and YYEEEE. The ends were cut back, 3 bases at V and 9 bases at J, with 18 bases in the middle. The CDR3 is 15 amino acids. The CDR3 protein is CASSSPGSPRKKLFF. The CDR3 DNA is TGTGCCAGCAGCTCTCCCGGGTCCCCTAGGAAAAAACTGTTTTTT.